A selection of T cell receptor beta chains follows, all from one sample in a study of shared clonotypes between healthy human individuals. Generated by immunoSEQ multiplex PCR, the TCRdb table keeps only in-frame clones and is missing some. The sample lists millions of clones, roughly 93% occurring once. The sample comprised naive CD4+ T cells from PBMCs. The receptor source for this set is a man aged 18-30 years in good health. Some clones in this sample may be carry-over from other donors' samples. The CDR3 runs from the conserved cysteine through the conserved F or W. A D gene is named only where the DNA matches it firmly. Clone size is stated in some rows and not others, as once, few, many or a class when expanded.

d_gene	len	v_gene	j_gene	abundance	CDR3nt	CDR3aa
NA	13	TRBV28	TRBJ1-6	NA	TGTGCCAGCAGTTCGCCCCCAGGATCACCCCTCCACTTT	CASSSPPGSPLHF
NA	14	TRBV2	TRBJ1-1	NA	TGTGCCAGCAGTGCCTCTCGAATGAACACTGAAGCTTTCTTT	CASSASRMNTEAFF
NA	15	TRBV4-2	TRBJ2-7	NA	TGTGCCAGCAGCCAAGTAATACAGCTCTCCTACGAGCAGTACTTC	CASSQVIQLSYEQYF
NA	15	TRBV5-1	TRBJ2-1	NA	TGCGCCAGCAGCTTGGAGAGCTCGATTGACAATGAGCAGTTCTTC	CASSLESSIDNEQFF
TRBD1	14	TRBV7-2	TRBJ2-7	once	TGTGCCAGCAGCTTAGTACAGGGGTTCCACGAGCAGTACTTC	CASSLVQGFHEQYF
NA	11	TRBV5-1	TRBJ2-5	NA	TGCGCCACCTCTAAGAGGGAGACCCAGTACTTC	CATSKRETQYF
NA	13	TRBV18	TRBJ1-4	NA	TGTGCCAGCTCACCGGACGGTAATGAAAAACTGTTTTTT	CASSPDGNEKLFF
NA	12	TRBV29-1	TRBJ2-5	NA	TGCAGCTCATCGGAGGGGGAAGAGACCCAGTACTTC	CSSSEGEETQYF
TRBD1	13	TRBV18	TRBJ1-1	NA	TGTGCCAGTTCAACCGGGACAGCCAATCTTGCTTTCTTT	CASSTGTANLAFF
NA	14	TRBV2	TRBJ1-1	NA	TGTGCCAGCAGTGAACAGGGGAGGTTCACTGAAGCTTTCTTT	CASSEQGRFTEAFF